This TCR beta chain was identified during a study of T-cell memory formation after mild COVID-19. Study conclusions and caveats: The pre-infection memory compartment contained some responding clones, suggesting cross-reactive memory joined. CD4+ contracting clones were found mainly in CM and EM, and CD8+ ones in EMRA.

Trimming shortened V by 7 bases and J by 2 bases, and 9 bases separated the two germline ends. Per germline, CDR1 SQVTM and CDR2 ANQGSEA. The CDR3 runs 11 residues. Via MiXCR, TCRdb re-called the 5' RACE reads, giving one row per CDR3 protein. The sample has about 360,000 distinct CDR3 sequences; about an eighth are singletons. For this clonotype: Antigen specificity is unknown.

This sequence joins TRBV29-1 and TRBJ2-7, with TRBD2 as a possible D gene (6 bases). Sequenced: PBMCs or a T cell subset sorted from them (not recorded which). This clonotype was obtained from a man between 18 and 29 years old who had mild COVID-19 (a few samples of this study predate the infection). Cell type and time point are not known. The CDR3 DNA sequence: TGCAGCGGCGGGACCGCCTACGAGCAGTACTTC. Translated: CSGGTAYEQYF.